This TCR beta chain came from a study of shared clonotypes between healthy human individuals. For the study at large: Samples came from a couple of female and a few male donors aged 18 to 49. General study points: Larger richness was generally estimated for naive than memory subsets.

Running of the assay took place at deep level. Every subset's genomic DNA went evenly onto several immunoSEQ plates. Using immunoSEQ multiplex PCR, the repertoire was profiled, and TCRdb retains in-frame clones only, with some absent. In the table there are some 900,000 clones, approximately 80% of which are singletons. Of note for this clone: The antigen is unknown.

There are 18 residues in the CDR3. Germline-derived CDR1 and CDR2 are LGHNA and YSLEER. The V and J ends lost 0 bases and 4 bases, in that order; junction bases with no gene match: 9. The sequence derives from a man aged 18 to 30 in good health. The chain joins TRBV4-3 to TRBJ2-3, with 11 bases fitting TRBD2. The sequencing sample was made of memory CD4+ T cells sorted from blood. The subset is: CD45RA-negative fraction. The CDR3 DNA reads as TGCGCCAGCAGCCAAGATAGACTAGCGGGACTAGGGGCAGATACGCAGTATTTT. This sequence encodes CASSQDRLAGLGADTQYF.